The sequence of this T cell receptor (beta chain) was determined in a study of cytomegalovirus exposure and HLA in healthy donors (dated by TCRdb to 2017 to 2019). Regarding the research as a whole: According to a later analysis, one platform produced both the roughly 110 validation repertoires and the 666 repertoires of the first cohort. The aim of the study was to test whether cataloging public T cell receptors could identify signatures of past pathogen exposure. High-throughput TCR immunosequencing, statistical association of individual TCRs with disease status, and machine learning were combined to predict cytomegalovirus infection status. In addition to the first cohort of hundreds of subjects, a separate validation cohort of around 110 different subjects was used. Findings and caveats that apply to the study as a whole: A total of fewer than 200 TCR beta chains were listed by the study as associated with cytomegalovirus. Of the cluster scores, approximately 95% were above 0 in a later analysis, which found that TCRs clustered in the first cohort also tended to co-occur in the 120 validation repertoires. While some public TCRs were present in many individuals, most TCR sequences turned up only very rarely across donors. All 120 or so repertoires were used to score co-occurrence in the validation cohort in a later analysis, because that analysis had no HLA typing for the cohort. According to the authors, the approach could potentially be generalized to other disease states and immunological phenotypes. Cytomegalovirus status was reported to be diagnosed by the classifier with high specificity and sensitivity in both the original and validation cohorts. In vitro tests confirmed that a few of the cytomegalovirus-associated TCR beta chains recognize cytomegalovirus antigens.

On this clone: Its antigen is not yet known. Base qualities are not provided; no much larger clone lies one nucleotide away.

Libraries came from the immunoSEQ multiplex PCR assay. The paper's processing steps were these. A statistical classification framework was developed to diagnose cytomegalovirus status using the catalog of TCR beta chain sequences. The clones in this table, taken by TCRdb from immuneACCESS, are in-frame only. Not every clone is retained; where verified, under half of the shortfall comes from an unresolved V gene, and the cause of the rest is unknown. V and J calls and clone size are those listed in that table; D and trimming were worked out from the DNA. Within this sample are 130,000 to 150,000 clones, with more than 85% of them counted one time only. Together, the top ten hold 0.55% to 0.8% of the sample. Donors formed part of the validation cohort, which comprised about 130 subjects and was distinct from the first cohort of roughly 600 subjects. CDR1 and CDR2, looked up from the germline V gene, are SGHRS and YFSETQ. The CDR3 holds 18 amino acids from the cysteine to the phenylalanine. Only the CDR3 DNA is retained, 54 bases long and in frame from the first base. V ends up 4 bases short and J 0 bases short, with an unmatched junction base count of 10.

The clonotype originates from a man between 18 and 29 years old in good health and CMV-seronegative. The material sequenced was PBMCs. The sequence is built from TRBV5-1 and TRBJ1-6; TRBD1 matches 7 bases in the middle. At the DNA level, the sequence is TGCGCCAGCAGCCCCACACTACAGGGGCTCTCCTATAATTCACCCCTCCACTTT. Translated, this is CASSPTLQGLSYNSPLHF.